This T cell receptor beta chain was sequenced for a study of blood T cell repertoires in COVID-19. Study as a whole: The samples span acute and convalescent COVID-19 from the United States, Italy and Spain. Sources were T cells, B-cell-depleted T cells, or PBMCs; the material itself was cDNA or gDNA.

The authors' processing: Quantification of nucleated cells was approximated via reference gene primer amplification. Repertoires were generated with immunoSEQ multiplex PCR, while TCRdb's copy carries only in-frame clones and drops some. V, J and clone size derive from that table, while D and trimming were established from the DNA sequence. The sample has around 250,000 clones, around 86% seen once. Looked up from germline, CDR1 is MNHNS and CDR2 is SASEGT. The CDR3 covers 16 residues. The trim removed 2 bases at V and 8 bases at J, leaving 6 bases unmatched. The origin of this receptor is a man at least 80 years old with acute or convalescent COVID-19. The genes are TRBV6-1 and TRBJ1-6; 10 bases align to TRBD1. The sequenced sample consisted of peripheral blood. The CDR3 sequence: CASSETAGTGDSPLHF. In nucleotides, the CDR3 is TGTGCCAGCAGTGAAACTGCCGGGACAGGGGATTCACCCCTCCACTTT.